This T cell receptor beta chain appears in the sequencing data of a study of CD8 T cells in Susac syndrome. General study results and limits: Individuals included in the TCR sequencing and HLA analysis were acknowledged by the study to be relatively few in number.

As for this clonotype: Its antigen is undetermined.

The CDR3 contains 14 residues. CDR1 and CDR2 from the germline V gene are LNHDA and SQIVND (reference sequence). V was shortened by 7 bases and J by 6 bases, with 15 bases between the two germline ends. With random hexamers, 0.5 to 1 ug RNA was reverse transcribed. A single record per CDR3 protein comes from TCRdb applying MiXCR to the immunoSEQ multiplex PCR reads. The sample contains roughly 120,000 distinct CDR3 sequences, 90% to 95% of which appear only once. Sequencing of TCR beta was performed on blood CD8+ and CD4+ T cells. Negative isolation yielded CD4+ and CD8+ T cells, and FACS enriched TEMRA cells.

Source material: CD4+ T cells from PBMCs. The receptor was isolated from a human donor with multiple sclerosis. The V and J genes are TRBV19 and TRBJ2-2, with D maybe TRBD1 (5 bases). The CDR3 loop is CASNNRFRAGELFF. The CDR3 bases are TGTGCCAGTAATAACAGATTCAGGGCCGGGGAGCTGTTTTTT.